The 16 T cell receptor beta chains given below trace back to one sample, sequenced in a study of blood T cell repertoires in COVID-19. Sequencing was performed with immunoSEQ multiplex PCR; in TCRdb, only in-frame clones are kept and a portion is missing. Of some 220,000 clones listed, about 83% are singletons. Sequencing was performed on peripheral blood. The origin of the receptors is a man aged 45 to 65 with acute or convalescent COVID-19.

This clone was detected only once. The chain links TRBV28 to TRBJ1-1, with a tentative D call TRBD1 (5 bases). Between the trimmed V and J ends, which lost 5 bases and 0 bases, there was a span of 7 bases. The CDR3 covers 13 residues. Germline V gene sequence: CDR1 MDHEN, CDR2 SYDVKM. Written as DNA, the CDR3 is TGTGCCAGCAGTCTAGGGGTGAACACTGAAGCTTTCTTT. Translated, it gives CASSLGVNTEAFF.

The J gene is TRBJ1-3, the V gene TRBV12-3 or TRBV12-4, with D possibly being TRBD1 (6 bases). CDR3 length: 13 residues. CDR3 region: CASGQSSGNTIYF. The CDR3 nucleotides read TGTGCTTCTGGACAGAGCTCTGGAAACACCATATATTTT.

This sequence joins TRBV7-9 and TRBJ1-3; D unresolved. The CDR3 length is 12 residues. Per the germline V gene, CDR1 is SEHNR and CDR2 is FQNEAQ (reference sequence). V lost 5 bases, J lost 4 bases, and 6 bases lay in between. CDR3 amino acids: CASSPPGNTIYF. In DNA form, the CDR3 reads TGTGCCAGCAGCCCCCCGGGAAACACCATATATTTT.

The sample holds one count of this clone. The chain carries TRBV19 and TRBJ1-6, with D perhaps matching TRBD1 (6 bases). Germline V gene sequence: CDR1 LNHDA, CDR2 SQIVND (reference sequence). V dropped 1 base and J dropped 5 bases, with 15 bases sitting between them. The CDR3 extends over 17 amino acids. This CDR3 reads CASSIVKGTPNNSPLHF. CDR3 DNA: TGTGCCAGTAGTATAGTGAAGGGGACACCGAATAATTCACCCCTCCACTTT.

The chain has TRBV18 and TRBJ2-4; TRBD2 might be the D (5 bases). V was shortened by 2 bases and J by 1 base, with 9 bases between the two germline ends. Per germline, CDR1 KGHSH and CDR2 LQKENI. This CDR3 spans 15 amino acids. The CDR3 region has the DNA TGTGCCAGCTCACCAGAGGGTAGGGCCAAAAACATTCAGTACTTC. Its translation: CASSPEGRAKNIQYF.

The rearrangement joins TRBV19 to TRBJ1-5, with D possibly matching TRBD1 (5 bases). This CDR3 is built from 16 residues. The germline V gene has CDR1 LNHDA and CDR2 SQIVND (reference sequence). Trimming removed 0 bases from V and 8 bases from J, with 17 bases in between. Here the CDR3 reads CASSIDRTGQREPQHF. DNA of the CDR3: TGTGCCAGTAGTATAGATCGTACAGGCCAAAGGGAGCCCCAGCATTTT.

The chain has TRBV19 and TRBJ1-3; 8 nucleotides match TRBD1. Germline assignment: CDR1 LNHDA and CDR2 SQIVND (reference sequence). The CDR3 loop spans 17 amino acids. V lost 1 base and J lost 0; bases outside the gene matches: 5. The CDR3 DNA sequence: TGTGCCAGTAGTATAGGTTTTACAGGGGGCTCTGGAAACACCATATATTTT. It codes for CASSIGFTGGSGNTIYF.

A single count supports this clone. The CDR3 bases are TGTGCCAGCAGAACGGCTAACTATGGCTACACCTTC. Its protein product is CASRTANYGYTF. The chain is built from TRBV6-5 and TRBJ1-2; no clear D. Trimming left V 6 bases short and J 0 bases short, with 5 bases between. Germline-derived CDR1 and CDR2 are MNHEY and SVGAGI. This CDR3 has 12 amino acids.

The chain joins TRBV6-7 to TRBJ2-7, with 9 bases that match TRBD1. TRBV6-7 is filed as an ORF, its function uncertain. There are 13 residues in the CDR3. Losses at the gene ends were 6 bases for V and 4 bases for J; bases not matched to a gene: 4. Here the CDR3 reads CASRPGQGYEQYF. Written as DNA, the CDR3 is TGTGCCAGCAGACCGGGACAGGGTTACGAGCAGTACTTC.

In its sample, this clone was seen a few times. The J gene is TRBJ1-2, the V gene TRBV19; D may be TRBD1 (6 bases). Trimming cost V 4 bases and J 3 bases, with 12 bases left between them. CDR3 length equals 14 residues. Germline V gene data show CDR1 as LNHDA and CDR2 as SQIVND (reference sequence). DNA for the CDR3: TGTGCCAGTAGTACCTGGACAGAACACTATGGCTACACCTTC. It codes for CASSTWTEHYGYTF. Variable domain in full (rest from reference TRBV19 and TRBJ1-2): DGGITQSPKYLFRKEGQNVTLSCEQNLNHDAMYWYRQDPGQGLRLIYYSQIVNDFQKGDIAEGYSVSREKKESFPLTVTSAQKNPTAFYLCASSTWTEHYGYTFGSGTRLTVV.

The V and J genes are TRBV10-2 and TRBJ2-7; maybe TRBD2 (6 bases). The CDR3 sequence is 13 residues long. Germline lookup yields CDR1 WSHSY and CDR2 SAAADI. Trimming cost V 4 bases and J 2 bases, with 9 bases left between them. CDR3 sequence reads: CASSATRTYEQYF. CDR3 sequence (DNA): TGCGCCAGCAGTGCGACTAGGACCTACGAGCAGTACTTC.

V gene TRBV5-5 combines with J gene TRBJ2-1; D perhaps matches TRBD2 (6 bases). This CDR3 spans 16 amino acids. Looked up from germline, CDR1 is SGHKS and CDR2 is YYEKEE (reference sequence). V was shortened by 0 bases and J by 1 base, with 11 bases between the two germline ends. The CDR3 reads CASSLGLASSYNEQFF. The DNA of the CDR3 is TGTGCCAGCAGCTTGGGGCTAGCGAGTTCCTACAATGAGCAGTTCTTC.

This sequence joins TRBV19 and TRBJ2-3, with 14 bases aligning to TRBD2. From germline, CDR1 is LNHDA and CDR2 SQIVND (reference sequence). Germline trimming cut 5 bases from V and 6 bases from J; bases unmatched to any gene: 7. There are 16 residues in the CDR3. This CDR3 reads CASSRGLAGARDTQYF. The DNA of the CDR3 is TGTGCCAGTAGTCGGGGACTAGCGGGAGCCAGGGATACGCAGTATTTT.

The rearrangement uses TRBV6-2 or TRBV6-3 and TRBJ1-2; 7 positions match TRBD1. Losses at the gene ends were 4 bases for V and 4 bases for J; bases not matched to a gene: 9. Germline V gene data show CDR1 as MNHEY and CDR2 as SVGEGT. The CDR3 has 15 amino acids. The CDR3 coding sequence is TGTGCCAGCAGTTTTACTGGAGGACAGGCCTATGGCTACACCTTC. Translation: CASSFTGGQAYGYTF.

This clone is a singleton in its sample. CDR3 loop: CASSLQEGAGTDTQYF. The CDR3 DNA follows: TGTGCCAGCTCACTCCAGGAAGGGGCCGGCACAGATACGCAGTATTTT. The chain has TRBV18 and TRBJ2-3; possible D gene TRBD1, 5 bases. The CDR3 consists of 16 residues. Trimming pared 4 bases from V and 1 base from J, leaving 15 bases between. The germline V gene has CDR1 KGHSH and CDR2 LQKENI.

This clone has just a few counts. The rearrangement uses TRBV11-3 and TRBJ2-7; the D is unclear. The V gene lost 4 bases and the J gene lost 2 bases, with 6 bases spanning the gap. CDR3 size: 12 residues. The V gene's germline CDR1 is SGHNT and CDR2 YENEEA. For the CDR3, the DNA is TGTGCCAGCAGCTACTCTACCTACGAGCAGTACTTC. Its translation is CASSYSTYEQYF.